The clone carrying this TCR beta chain was counted between two and nine times. Antigen unknown. This entry belongs to a study of shared clonotypes between healthy human individuals. Overall study context: Per donor, CD8 memory used one plate, CD8 naive used two, CD4 memory used three and CD4 naive used three. Study-level points and caveats: Genetic and exposure-history diversity was limited by the few donors.

TCRdb's table, derived via immunoSEQ multiplex PCR, lists solely in-frame clones and lacks some. This sample has 500,000 to 550,000 clones; approximately 95% occur once, and the top ten carry 0.05% to 0.07%. CDR1 is SGHRS and CDR2 is YFSETQ in the germline V gene. This CDR3 region has 13 residues. The trim removed 5 bases at V and 3 bases at J, leaving 1 base unmatched. The sequencing sample was made of naive CD4+ T cells sorted from blood. Subset in this sample: CD45RA+ positively selected. The chain links TRBV5-1 to TRBJ2-5; TRBD2 aligns across 10 bases. This clonotype was sampled from a woman aged 25 to 45 in good health. The CDR3 protein is CASSGLAEETQYF. In nucleotides, the CDR3 is TGCGCCAGCAGTGGACTAGCGGAAGAGACCCAGTACTTC.